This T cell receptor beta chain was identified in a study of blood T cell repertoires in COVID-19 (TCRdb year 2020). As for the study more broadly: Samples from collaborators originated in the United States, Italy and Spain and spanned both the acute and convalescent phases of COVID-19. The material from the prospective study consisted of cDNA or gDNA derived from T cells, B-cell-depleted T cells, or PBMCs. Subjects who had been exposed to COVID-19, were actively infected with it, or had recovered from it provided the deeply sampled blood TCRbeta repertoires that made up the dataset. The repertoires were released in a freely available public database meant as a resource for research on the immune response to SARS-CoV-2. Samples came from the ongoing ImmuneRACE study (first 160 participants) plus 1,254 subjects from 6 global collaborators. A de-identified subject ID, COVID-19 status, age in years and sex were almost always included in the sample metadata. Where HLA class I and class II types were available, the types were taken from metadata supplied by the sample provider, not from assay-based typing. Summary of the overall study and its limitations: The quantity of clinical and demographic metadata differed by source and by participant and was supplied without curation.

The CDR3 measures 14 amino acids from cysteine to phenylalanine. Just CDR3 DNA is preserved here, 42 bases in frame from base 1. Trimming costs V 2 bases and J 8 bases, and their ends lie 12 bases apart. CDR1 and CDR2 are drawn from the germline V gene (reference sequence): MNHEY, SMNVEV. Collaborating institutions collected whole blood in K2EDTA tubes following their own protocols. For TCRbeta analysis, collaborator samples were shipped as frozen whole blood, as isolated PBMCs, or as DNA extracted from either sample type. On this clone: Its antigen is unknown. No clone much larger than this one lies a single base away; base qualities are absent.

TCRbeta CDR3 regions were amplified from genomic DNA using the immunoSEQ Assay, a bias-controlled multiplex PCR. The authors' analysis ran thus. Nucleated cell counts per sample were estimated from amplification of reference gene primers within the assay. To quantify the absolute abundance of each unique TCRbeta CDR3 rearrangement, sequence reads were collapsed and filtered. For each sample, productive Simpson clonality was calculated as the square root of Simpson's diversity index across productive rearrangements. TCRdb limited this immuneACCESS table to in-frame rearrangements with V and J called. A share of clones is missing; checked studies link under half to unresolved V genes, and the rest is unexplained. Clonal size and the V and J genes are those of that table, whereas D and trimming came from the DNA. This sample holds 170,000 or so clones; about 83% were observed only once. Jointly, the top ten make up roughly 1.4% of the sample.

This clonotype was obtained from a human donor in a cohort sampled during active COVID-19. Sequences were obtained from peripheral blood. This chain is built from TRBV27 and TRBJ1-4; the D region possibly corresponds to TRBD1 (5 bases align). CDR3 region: CASSLGRGGEKLFF. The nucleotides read TGTGCCAGCAGTTTAGGTAGGGGAGGAGAAAAACTGTTTTTT.